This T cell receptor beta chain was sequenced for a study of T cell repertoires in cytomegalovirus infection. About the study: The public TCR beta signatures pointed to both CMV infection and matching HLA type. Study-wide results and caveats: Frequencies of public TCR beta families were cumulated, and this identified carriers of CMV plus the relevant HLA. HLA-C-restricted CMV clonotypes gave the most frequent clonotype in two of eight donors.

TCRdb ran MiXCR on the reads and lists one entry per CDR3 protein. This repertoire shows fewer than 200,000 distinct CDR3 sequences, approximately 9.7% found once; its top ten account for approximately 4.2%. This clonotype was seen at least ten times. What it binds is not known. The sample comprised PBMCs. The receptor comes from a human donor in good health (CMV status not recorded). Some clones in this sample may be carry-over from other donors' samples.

CDR3 residues: CASSFYPGLGEDNEQFF. The CDR3 region has the DNA TGTGCCAGCAGTTTCTATCCTGGACTAGGTGAAGACAATGAGCAGTTCTTC. This chain uses TRBV28 with TRBJ2-1; 7 positions match TRBD2. CDR3 length equals 17 residues. CDR1 MDHEN and CDR2 SYDVKM come from the germline V gene. With 3 bases clipped from V and 5 bases from J, the junction kept 13 bases outside the gene matches.